This passage covers 7 T cell receptor beta chains from one sample sequenced in a study of cytomegalovirus exposure and HLA in healthy donors. PCR primers comprised 60 Vbeta and 13 Jbeta primers. Profiled with immunoSEQ multiplex PCR; TCRdb holds only in-frame clones, not every one. The table includes roughly 100,000 clones, roughly 66% detected once. Sequencing was done on a sample of PBMCs. The source of these receptors is a woman between 50 and 59 years old in good health and CMV-seronegative.

DNA for the CDR3: TGTGCCAGCTCACCATTTGACAACAGGGCTGAAGCTTTCTTT. Protein product: CASSPFDNRAEAFF. The chain recombines TRBV18 with TRBJ1-1; tentative D call: TRBD1 (6 bases). This CDR3 spans 14 amino acids. Germline assignment: CDR1 KGHSH and CDR2 LQKENI. Trimming took off 2 bases at V and 6 bases at J, with 13 bases between the two ends.

The genes are TRBV7-2 and TRBJ1-5; D is possibly TRBD1 (6 bases). This CDR3 region has 16 residues. The germline CDR1 and CDR2 sequences are SGHTA and FQGNSA. V lost 0 bases to trimming and J lost 4 bases, with 13 bases between them. CDR3 coding DNA: TGTGCCAGCAGCTTAGCGCCCGCAGGGGATAATCAGCCCCAGCATTTT. Protein product: CASSLAPAGDNQPQHF. Filled out from reference TRBV7-2 and TRBJ1-5, the complete variable domain reads GAGVSQSPSNKVTEKGKDVELRCDPISGHTALYWYRQSLGQGLEFLIYFQGNSAPDKSGLPSDRFSAERTGGSVSTLTIQRTQQEDSAVYLCASSLAPAGDNQPQHFGDGTRLSIL.

The V and J genes are TRBV27 and TRBJ2-3; perhaps TRBD1 as D (6 bases). Germline assignment: CDR1 MNHEY and CDR2 SMNVEV (reference sequence). Trimming removed 0 bases from V and 2 bases from J, with 12 bases in between. The CDR3 loop spans 16 amino acids. The CDR3 protein is CASSLSPGVYTDTQYF. In DNA form, the CDR3 reads TGTGCCAGCAGTTTATCGCCAGGGGTTTACACAGATACGCAGTATTTT.

This clone was found a few times. The gene calls are TRBV2 and TRBJ1-1; D is possibly TRBD1 (5 bases). Looked up from germline, CDR1 is SNHLY and CDR2 is FYNNEI. The CDR3 runs to 13 residues. Trimming left V 7 bases short and J 1 base short, with 10 bases between. The CDR3 is CASNGQGNTEAFF. As DNA, the CDR3 is TGTGCCAGCAATGGGCAGGGGAACACTGAAGCTTTCTTT.

This sequence joins TRBV10-1 and TRBJ1-6, with D uncertain. CDR3 length: 13 residues. Germline CDR1 reads WNHNN; CDR2 reads SYGVQD (reference sequence). V was cut by 6 bases and J by 10 bases, with 13 bases left in between. Here the CDR3 DNA reads TGCGCCAGCAGGTCCGCGCCGGGGTCACCCCTCCACTTT. It translates to CASRSAPGSPLHF.

Only a few counts were recorded for this clone. The chain has TRBV5-6 and TRBJ2-7; D is unresolved. The CDR3 is 15 amino acids. Deletions cut 7 bases from V and 6 bases from J, with 23 bases between. Germline V gene data show CDR1 as SGHDT and CDR2 as YYEEEE. The CDR3 spells CASSTIDAHDGEQYF. The CDR3 nucleotides read TGTGCCAGCTCGACAATAGACGCTCATGATGGCGAGCAGTACTTC. Combining the CDR3 with reference TRBV5-6 and TRBJ2-7 gives the whole variable domain DAGVTQSPTHLIKTRGQQVTLRCSPKSGHDTVSWYQQALGQGPQFIFQYYEEEERQRGNFPDRFSGHQFPNYSSELNVNALLLGDSALYLCASSTIDAHDGEQYFGPGTRLTVT.

The V call is TRBV7-9, the J call TRBJ1-2; D call uncertain. CDR1 is SEHNR and CDR2 is FQNEAQ in the germline V gene (reference sequence). The CDR3 is 16 residues long. The V end lost 1 base, the J end lost 6 bases, and 18 bases lay between the germline ends. CDR3 amino acids: CASSLVVVGKNHGYTF. The CDR3 DNA is TGTGCCAGCAGCTTAGTGGTGGTCGGGAAGAACCATGGCTACACCTTC.